The clone carrying this T cell receptor (beta chain) was seen just once. The CDR3 is made up of 16 amino acids. The V gene's germline CDR1 is KGHSY and CDR2 FQNENV. V gave up 4 bases and J gave up 1 base, with 14 bases separating them. Participants were aged about 18 to 89 years from approximately 25 US areas. Categorization into cohorts depended on clinical history that participants reported. The repertoire was sequenced with immunoSEQ multiplex PCR; TCRdb's copy has only in-frame clones and lacks some. The table shows 250,000 or so clones, with 80% to 90% occurring only once. The entry originates in a study of blood T cell repertoires in COVID-19. Study context: Some COVID-19 samples were acute and others convalescent; all came from the United States, Italy and Spain.

The sample consisted of PBMCs or T cells enriched from blood (not recorded which). The receptor's source is a woman between 40 and 50 years old who had been exposed to COVID-19. The J gene is TRBJ2-4, the V gene TRBV16; tentative D call: TRBD2 (5 bases). In DNA, the CDR3 is TGTGCCAGCAGCCTCCCCGCGGAGGCTGCCAAAAACATTCAGTACTTC. The encoded protein is CASSLPAEAAKNIQYF.